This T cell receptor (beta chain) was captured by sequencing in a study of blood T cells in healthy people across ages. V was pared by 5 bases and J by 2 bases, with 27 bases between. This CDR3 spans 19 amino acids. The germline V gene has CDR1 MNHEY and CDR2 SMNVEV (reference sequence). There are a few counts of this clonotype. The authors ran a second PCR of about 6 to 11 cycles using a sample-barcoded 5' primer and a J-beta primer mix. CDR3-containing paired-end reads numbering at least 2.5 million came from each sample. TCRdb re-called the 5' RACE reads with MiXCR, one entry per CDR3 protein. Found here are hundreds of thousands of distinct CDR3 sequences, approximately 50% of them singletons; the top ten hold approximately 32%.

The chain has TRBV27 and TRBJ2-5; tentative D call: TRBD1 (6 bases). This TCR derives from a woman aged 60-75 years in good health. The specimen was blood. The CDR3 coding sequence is TGTGCCAGCAGTACTACAGGGCCCGACGCCCTGGGAATGCAAGAGACCCAGTACTTC. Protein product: CASSTTGPDALGMQETQYF.